The clone carrying this T cell receptor beta chain turned up a few times. This same CDR3 is encoded by further DNA sequences in the sample. The data originate from a study of shared clonotypes between healthy human individuals. About the study: Samples came from a couple of female and a few male donors aged 18 to 49.

Clones were sequenced by immunoSEQ multiplex PCR, and TCRdb holds only the in-frame ones, with some missing. This table holds about 2 million clones, 85% to 95% found once. The clonotype originates from a young man in good health. Material: naive CD4+ T cells sorted from blood. The subset was: CD45RA+ positively selected.

CDR3 sequence reads: CAWSGGYEQYF. Here the CDR3 DNA reads TGTGCCTGGAGTGGGGGCTACGAGCAGTACTTC. The chain couples TRBV30 to TRBJ2-7; unclear D gene. The CDR3 covers 11 residues. Germline V gene data show CDR1 as GTSNPN and CDR2 as SVGIG (reference sequence). Between the trimmed V and J ends, which lost 1 base and 3 bases, there was a span of 4 bases.